The source of this TCR beta chain is a study of OX40 agonist ivuxolimab in advanced cancers. The V gene's germline CDR1 is SGHDN and CDR2 FVKESK. V shed 6 bases and J 7 bases; nucleotides not matched to a gene: 14. This CDR3 has 15 residues. Method: immunoSEQ multiplex PCR; TCRdb's copy keeps in-frame clones and lacks some. The repertoire holds around 55,000 clones, with roughly 82% as singletons. Systemic immunosuppression or a history of autoimmune disease excluded patients. Whole-study results and caveats: Relative to CD4+ cells, CD8+ T cells on average had more expanded clones.

Points on this clone: What it recognizes is unknown.

The sequencing used CD4+ or CD8+ T cells sorted from blood, collected in a trial of the OX40 agonist ivuxolimab. The rearrangement joins TRBV14 to TRBJ1-1, with 7 bases matching TRBD1. This TCR was recovered from an adult with an advanced solid tumor such as melanoma, head and neck, liver or kidney cancer. CDR3 sequence reads: CASSPKTGLYYEAFF. The CDR3 DNA reads TGTGCCAGCAGTCCTAAGACAGGGTTGTATTATGAAGCTTTCTTT.